This TCR beta chain was sequenced for a study of T-cell memory formation after mild COVID-19. TCRdb passed the 5' RACE reads through MiXCR, listing each CDR3 protein once. The repertoire has about 200,000 distinct CDR3 sequences, 15% to 20% of them found once; the top ten carry roughly 1.9%. Germline V gene sequence: CDR1 SEHNR, CDR2 FQNEAQ (reference sequence). The CDR3 covers 14 residues. Trimming pared 4 bases from V and 4 bases from J, leaving 13 bases between. The chain links TRBV7-9 to TRBJ1-2; the D is unclear. The specimen sequenced was PBMCs or a T cell subset sorted from them (not recorded which). The TCR comes from an adult woman who had mild COVID-19 (a few samples of this study predate the infection). Cell type and time point are not known. The DNA for the CDR3 is TGTGCCAGCAGCTCGGAGGGTCGGGGCTATGGCTACACCTTC. It is translated as CASSSEGRGYGYTF.